This paragraph reports one T cell receptor beta chain. Antigen: not known. Second-dose intervals of approximately 4 or approximately 12 weeks were pooled. The sample originates from a study of T cell responses to AZD1222 COVID-19 vaccine. Findings of the study overall: Two doses of AZD1222 preceded a rise in Spike-specific TCR breadth and depth. At baseline, seropositivity was found in only 5 to 7 AZD1222 recipients.

Sequenced by immunoSEQ multiplex PCR; TCRdb stores in-frame clones only, minus some. The table shows 150,000 to 200,000 clones, with about 92% occurring only once. With 4 bases removed from V and 1 base from J, the gap between germline ends came to 15 bases. CDR1 is SGDLS, CDR2 YYNGEE, per germline. The CDR3 covers 16 residues. The chain employs TRBV9 and TRBJ2-1, with D possibly being TRBD1 or TRBD2 (5 bases each). The TCR comes from an adult who received the AZD1222 COVID-19 vaccine. The source material was peripheral blood, sampled 28 days after the second AZD1222 dose. In DNA, the CDR3 is TGTGCCAGCAGCTCACCGCCGGGGCTGTCCTACAATGAGCAGTTCTTC. It encodes CASSSPPGLSYNEQFF.